One sample yielded the 32 T cell receptor beta chains listed below, sequenced in a study of T cells after yellow fever vaccination. One entry per CDR3 protein, called by TCRdb with MiXCR from the 5' RACE reads. Of some 260,000 distinct CDR3 sequences in the sample, roughly 5% were seen once. Source: CD4+ T cells sorted from PBMCs, taken on the day of the yellow fever booster vaccination. The receptors come from a young man who received the YFV17D yellow fever vaccine.

This chain links TRBV2 with TRBJ2-2; unclear D gene. Germline CDR1 is SNHLY and CDR2 is FYNNEI. This CDR3 contains 15 residues. Trimming pared 3 bases from V and 4 bases from J, leaving 12 bases between. CDR3 in amino acids: CASSDPAAATGELFF. For the CDR3, the DNA is TGTGCCAGCAGTGACCCTGCCGCAGCCACCGGGGAGCTGTTTTTT.

This clonotype was seen more than once but under ten times. J is TRBJ2-5 and V is TRBV30; 8 bases map to TRBD1. This CDR3 has 15 amino acids. In germline, CDR1 is GTSNPN, CDR2 SVGIG (reference sequence). The V and J ends lost 2 bases and 1 base, in that order; junction bases with no gene match: 6. DNA of the CDR3: TGTGCCTGGAGTAAGGGACAGGCGATCCAAGAGACCCAGTACTTC. Its translation: CAWSKGQAIQETQYF.

The rearrangement links TRBV6-1 to TRBJ1-6, with no clear D. V dropped 2 bases and J dropped 9 bases, with 11 bases sitting between them. This CDR3 comprises 14 residues. Germline loops: CDR1 MNHNS, CDR2 SASEGT. The CDR3 reads CASSESVVVSPLHF. In DNA form, the CDR3 reads TGTGCCAGCAGTGAAAGCGTGGTGGTTTCACCCCTCCACTTT.

This clonotype came up many times. This chain uses TRBV29-1 with TRBJ2-1; TRBD2 is a possible D gene (6 bases). The CDR3 spans 15 residues. Germline CDR1 SQVTM, CDR2 ANQGSEA. Trimming removed 8 bases from V and 1 base from J, with 18 bases in between. The chain's CDR3 is CSLGGFLGSYNEQFF. The CDR3 bases are TGCAGCCTCGGGGGTTTTCTAGGGTCCTACAATGAGCAGTTCTTC.

The sample holds a few counts of this clonotype. The rearrangement joins TRBV5-1 to TRBJ2-1; D is ambiguous. Trimming took 4 bases from V and 6 from J, leaving 14 bases between them. The germline CDR1 and CDR2 sequences are SGHRS and YFSETQ. This CDR3 region has 14 residues. CDR3 coding DNA: TGCGCCAGCAGCCGGAGTCTCCGGTTCAATGAGCAGTTCTTC. Encoded protein: CASSRSLRFNEQFF.

This clonotype was seen a handful of times. This rearrangement joins TRBV19 to TRBJ1-3; D gene uncertain. The germline CDR1 and CDR2 sequences are LNHDA and SQIVND (reference sequence). Trimming took 4 bases from V and 0 from J, leaving 13 bases between them. CDR3 size: 16 residues. In DNA, the CDR3 is TGTGCCAGTAGTAGGATGGCGGCAACCTCTGGAAACACCATATATTTT. It specifies CASSRMAATSGNTIYF.

The chain is built from TRBV7-9 and TRBJ1-1; D is uncertain. Trimming stripped 5 bases from V and 6 bases from J, with 13 bases between. The CDR3 consists of 13 residues. Germline loops: CDR1 SEHNR, CDR2 FQNEAQ (reference sequence). The CDR3 DNA is TGTGCCAGCAGCCTTAATAGATGGGCTGAAGCTTTCTTT. It specifies CASSLNRWAEAFF.

This clonotype was observed a few times. This chain links TRBV24-1 with TRBJ2-4; TRBD2 is a possible D gene (7 bases). Germline CDR1 and CDR2: KGHDR and SFDVKD. This CDR3 contains 14 residues. The V and J ends lost 7 bases and 8 bases respectively, with 17 bases between them. The CDR3: CATSPRGGNHIQYF. In DNA, the CDR3 is TGTGCCACCAGCCCCAGGGGAGGGAATCACATTCAGTACTTC.

V and J are TRBV10-3 and TRBJ1-6; D is perhaps TRBD1 (6 bases). Trimming took 9 bases from V and 10 from J, leaving 19 bases between them. Germline V gene sequence: CDR1 ENHRY, CDR2 SYGVKD. The CDR3 extends over 14 amino acids. CDR3 nucleotides: TGTGCCATAATGGGGGCGGGGCCGTCCTCACCCCTCCACTTT. Protein product: CAIMGAGPSSPLHF.

The chain is built from TRBV6-5 and TRBJ2-3, with D perhaps matching TRBD2 (6 bases). V lost 0 bases, J lost 2 bases, and 12 bases lay in between. Germline CDR1 and CDR2: MNHEY and SVGAGI. The CDR3 runs to 16 residues. This chain's CDR3 is CASSYSGAGFTDTQYF. The CDR3 DNA is TGTGCCAGCAGTTACTCCGGGGCGGGGTTCACAGATACGCAGTATTTT.

The sample holds many counts of this clonotype. V is TRBV12-3 or TRBV12-4 and J is TRBJ2-3; TRBD1 agrees at 8 bases. J lost 3 bases, V lost 6 bases, and 5 bases had no gene match. The CDR3 covers 14 residues. Here the CDR3 reads CASSPTGVTDTQYF. Here the CDR3 DNA reads TGTGCCAGCAGCCCGACAGGGGTGACAGATACGCAGTATTTT.

This chain joins TRBV2 and TRBJ2-7; 8 positions agree with TRBD2. This CDR3 has 14 residues. Trimming cost V 1 base and J 3 bases; bases outside gene matches: 2. Germline-derived CDR1 and CDR2 are SNHLY and FYNNEI. The CDR3 DNA reads as TGTGCCAGCAGTGAAGACGGGGGGGACTACGAGCAGTACTTC. This gives the protein CASSEDGGDYEQYF.

This clonotype came up many times. The V and J genes are TRBV5-1 and TRBJ2-3, with D perhaps matching TRBD1 (6 bases). The CDR3 loop spans 14 amino acids. The V end was cut by 5 bases, the J end by 1 base, with 11 bases between. CDR1 and CDR2 from the germline V gene are SGHRS and YFSETQ. CDR3 in amino acids: CASSMDSGTDTQYF. Written as DNA, the CDR3 is TGCGCCAGCAGTATGGACAGCGGCACAGATACGCAGTATTTT.

The rearrangement links TRBV2 to TRBJ1-4, with D maybe TRBD1 (6 bases). V shed 4 bases and J shed 6 bases, with 15 bases lying between them. The germline V gene encodes CDR1 SNHLY and CDR2 FYNNEI. The CDR3 runs 15 residues. The CDR3 reads CASSGPGEADEKLFF. Written as DNA, the CDR3 is TGTGCCAGCAGTGGGCCAGGGGAGGCAGATGAAAAACTGTTTTTT.

V and J are TRBV2 and TRBJ2-2; D may be TRBD1 (6 bases). Per germline, CDR1 SNHLY and CDR2 FYNNEI. The V and J ends lost 6 bases and 7 bases respectively, with 12 bases between them. This CDR3 contains 13 residues. The CDR3 here is CASSADRSGELFF. As DNA, the CDR3 is TGTGCCAGCAGCGCTGACAGGAGCGGGGAGCTGTTTTTT.

This clonotype was recorded many times. The chain carries TRBV7-9 and TRBJ2-5; D call uncertain. Germline-derived CDR1 and CDR2 are SEHNR and FQNEAQ (reference sequence). CDR3 length: 12 residues. Trimming took off 5 bases at V and 0 bases at J, with 4 bases between the two ends. The CDR3 loop reads CASSTYQETQYF. CDR3 nucleotides: TGTGCCAGCAGCACGTACCAAGAGACCCAGTACTTC.

This clonotype has more than one count but fewer than ten. J is TRBJ1-3 and V is TRBV12-3 or TRBV12-4; D perhaps matches TRBD1 (6 bases). This CDR3 has 15 residues. The V end lost 3 bases, the J end lost 2 bases, and 11 bases lay between the germline ends. The CDR3 is CASSFVGGAGNTIYF. The CDR3 nucleotides are TGTGCCAGCAGTTTCGTCGGGGGCGCTGGAAACACCATATATTTT.

This clonotype was recorded at least ten times. The V and J genes are TRBV5-1 and TRBJ2-1; 15 bases map to TRBD2. The ends lost 1 base at V and 5 bases at J; junction bases unmatched: 4. The length of the CDR3 is 17 residues. In germline, CDR1 is SGHRS, CDR2 YFSETQ. Written as DNA, the CDR3 is TGCGCCAGCAGCTTGACAGGGACTAGCGGGGGGCACAATGAGCAGTTCTTC. Its translation is CASSLTGTSGGHNEQFF.

In this sample, this clonotype turned up many times. The chain has TRBV5-1 and TRBJ2-7, with unresolved D. CDR3 size: 14 residues. Trimming left V 0 bases short and J 3 bases short, with 10 bases between. Germline loops: CDR1 SGHRS, CDR2 YFSETQ. The CDR3: CASSLGLTNYEQYF. CDR3 DNA: TGCGCCAGCAGCTTGGGATTGACGAACTACGAGCAGTACTTC.

This clonotype has only a few counts. The V gene is TRBV4-1, the J gene TRBJ2-1; D unresolved. V was shortened by 4 bases and J by 0 bases, with 10 bases between the two germline ends. The CDR3 runs 15 residues. The V gene's germline CDR1 is MGHRA and CDR2 YSYEKL. This CDR3 is CASSPGVSSYNEQFF. CDR3 DNA sequence: TGCGCCAGCAGCCCAGGAGTTAGCTCCTACAATGAGCAGTTCTTC.

This clonotype was recorded a few times. The V gene is TRBV20-1, the J gene TRBJ1-2, with a possible D match to TRBD1 (6 bases). The V end was cut by 1 base, the J end by 3 bases, with 15 bases between. The CDR3 covers 15 residues. CDR1 is DFQATT and CDR2 is SNEGSKA in the germline V gene (reference sequence). This CDR3 reads CSARVRGVIYYGYTF. CDR3 DNA: TGCAGTGCTAGAGTCAGGGGAGTAATATACTATGGCTACACCTTC.

This clonotype was observed a few times. This chain uses TRBV10-3 with TRBJ1-1, with 8 nucleotides matching TRBD1. The V gene's germline CDR1 is ENHRY and CDR2 SYGVKD. The ends lost 3 bases at V and 4 bases at J; junction bases unmatched: 10. This CDR3 comprises 16 residues. The CDR3 DNA follows: TGTGCCATCAGTGACCCCGTGGGGACAGGAGGCACTGAAGCTTTCTTT. This encodes CAISDPVGTGGTEAFF.

J is TRBJ2-5 and V is TRBV2; TRBD1 aligns across 8 bases. From germline, CDR1 is SNHLY and CDR2 FYNNEI. The CDR3 sequence is 16 residues long. The trim removed 5 bases at V and 4 bases at J, leaving 12 bases unmatched. CDR3 in amino acids: CASSPDRGRLGETQYF. In nucleotides, the CDR3 is TGTGCCAGCAGTCCCGACAGGGGACGATTGGGAGAGACCCAGTACTTC.

This clonotype occurred a few times. The V gene is TRBV2, the J gene TRBJ2-3, with unresolved D. CDR3 length: 13 residues. The ends were cut back, 5 bases at V and 2 bases at J, with 8 bases in the middle. CDR1 and CDR2 from the germline V gene are SNHLY and FYNNEI. CDR3: CASSKDYTDTQYF. The CDR3 DNA follows: TGTGCCAGCAGTAAGGATTACACAGATACGCAGTATTTT.

This clonotype showed up many times. The chain joins TRBV4-3 to TRBJ1-5; the D gene is possibly TRBD1 (6 bases). The CDR3 is 17 amino acids. Trimming pared 0 bases from V and 2 bases from J, leaving 14 bases between. Germline CDR1 LGHNA, CDR2 YSLEER. This CDR3 is CASSQEIDRYGNQPQHF. CDR3 DNA: TGCGCCAGCAGCCAAGAAATTGACAGGTATGGCAATCAGCCCCAGCATTTT.

This clonotype was recorded a few times. The rearrangement uses TRBV7-6 and TRBJ1-2; weak D call: TRBD1 (5 bases). Per the germline V gene, CDR1 is SGHVS and CDR2 is FNYEAQ. This CDR3 has 13 residues. With 3 bases removed from V and 8 bases from J, the gap between germline ends came to 13 bases. For the CDR3, the DNA is TGTGCCAGCAGCTTTTTTCAGGGTGACGGCTACACCTTC. Protein: CASSFFQGDGYTF.

This clonotype occurred many times. The CDR3 spells CASSLDRWQYF. CDR3 DNA: TGTGCCAGCAGCTTAGACAGATGGCAGTACTTC. The genes are TRBV7-2 and TRBJ2-7; D unclear. Germline values: CDR1 SGHTA, CDR2 FQGNSA. The CDR3 spans 11 residues. V lost 1 base and J 9 bases, leaving 7 bases between the germline ends.

In this sample, this clonotype turned up many times. The V call is TRBV2, the J call TRBJ1-1; D not resolved. The germline V gene encodes CDR1 SNHLY and CDR2 FYNNEI. The CDR3 is 13 residues long. V lost 4 bases and J 0 bases, leaving 6 bases between the germline ends. In nucleotides, the CDR3 is TGTGCCAGCAGTGTTCAGATGAACACTGAAGCTTTCTTT. It codes for CASSVQMNTEAFF.

This clonotype was recorded many times. The chain recombines TRBV12-3 or TRBV12-4 with TRBJ1-5, with 7 bases lining up with TRBD1. The ends lost 6 bases at V and 3 bases at J; junction bases unmatched: 5. The CDR3 extends over 14 amino acids. The CDR3 spells CASSYDRDNQPQHF. The CDR3 DNA reads TGTGCCAGCAGCTACGACAGGGACAATCAGCCCCAGCATTTT.

This clonotype was counted many times. This chain uses TRBV2 with TRBJ2-2; possibly TRBD1 for D (6 bases). Trimming stripped 8 bases from V and 1 base from J, with 8 bases between. The CDR3 extends over 13 amino acids. Germline V gene sequence: CDR1 SNHLY, CDR2 FYNNEI. The CDR3 DNA is TGTGCCAGCCGGACAGAGAACACCGGGGAGCTGTTTTTT. Translation: CASRTENTGELFF.

This clonotype has just a few counts. V is TRBV9 and J is TRBJ2-1; D is perhaps TRBD2 (6 bases). The germline V gene encodes CDR1 SGDLS and CDR2 YYNGEE. The CDR3 is 15 amino acids. Between the trimmed V and J ends, which lost 0 bases and 9 bases, there was a span of 16 bases. The CDR3 sequence: CASSVAGLVGGEQFF. In DNA form, the CDR3 reads TGTGCCAGCAGCGTAGCGGGACTGGTCGGGGGTGAGCAGTTCTTC.

Many counts were recorded for this clonotype. V and J are TRBV29-1 and TRBJ1-1; perhaps TRBD1 as D (5 bases). The CDR3 sequence is 13 residues long. V lost 7 bases to trimming and J lost 0 bases, with 12 bases between them. Germline CDR1 reads SQVTM; CDR2 reads ANQGSEA. CDR3 nucleotides: TGCAGCGCCGTAGGGGACCTGAACACTGAAGCTTTCTTT. Its protein product is CSAVGDLNTEAFF. Full variable domain (rest looked up from reference TRBV29-1 and TRBJ1-1): SAVISQKPSRDICQRGTSLTIQCQVDSQVTMMFWYRQQPGQSLTLIATANQGSEATYESGFVIDKFPISRPNLTFSTLTVSNMSPEDSSIYLCSAVGDLNTEAFFGQGTRLTVV.